Each of the 12 T cell receptor beta chains below was sequenced from the same sample in a study of CD8+ T cells in alopecia areata. Investigators isolated RNA and reverse transcribed it into cDNA to act as the sequencing template. Assay: immunoSEQ multiplex PCR; the TCRdb copy retains only in-frame clones and omits some. The sample contains roughly 60,000 clones, more than 45% of which appear only once. Described treatment: oral pan-JAK inhibitor, 5-10 mg twice daily. Sequencing used CD8+ T cells sorted from blood, obtained at roughly week 38, from a patient treated with tofacitinib. Source of these receptors: a human donor with alopecia areata.

The rearrangement joins TRBV7-9 to TRBJ2-7; D may be TRBD1 or TRBD2 (5 bases each). The germline V gene encodes CDR1 SEHNR and CDR2 FQNEAQ (reference sequence). The CDR3 sequence is 13 residues long. Trimming took 5 bases from V and 5 from J, leaving 13 bases between them. The CDR3 sequence is CASSPVRGDEQYF. CDR3 nucleotides: TGTGCCAGCAGCCCTGTTCGGGGCGACGAGCAGTACTTC.

The gene calls are TRBV7-9 and TRBJ2-3, with 7 bases fitting TRBD1. Germline-derived CDR1 and CDR2 are SEHNR and FQNEAQ (reference sequence). V lost 7 bases and J lost 8; bases outside the gene matches: 3. The CDR3 totals 11 residues. The CDR3: CASTPGGTQYF. The CDR3 region has the DNA TGTGCCAGCACCCCAGGGGGTACGCAGTATTTT. The full variable domain, its missing parts supplied by reference TRBV7-9 and TRBJ2-3, is DTGVSQNPRHKITKRGQNVTFRCDPISEHNRLYWYRQTLGQGPEFLTYFQNEAQLEKSRLLSDRFSAERPKGSFSTLEIQRTEQGDSAMYLCASTPGGTQYFGPGTRLTVL.

This clone is medium-sized by share. This sequence joins TRBV27 and TRBJ1-5; D unresolved. Trimming left V 5 bases short and J 9 bases short, with 14 bases between. CDR1 and CDR2 (germline): MNHEY, SMNVEV (reference sequence). The CDR3 has 13 residues. Here the CDR3 DNA reads TGTGCCAGCAGTCCCTCCGGGATTGGGCCCCAGCATTTT. This sequence encodes CASSPSGIGPQHF.

V and J are TRBV15 and TRBJ1-2; a weak D match, TRBD1 (6 bases). Germline V gene sequence: CDR1 LNHNV, CDR2 YYDKDF (reference sequence). This CDR3 has 14 amino acids. Trimming took 5 bases from V and 6 from J, leaving 16 bases between them. CDR3 sequence reads: CATSRRGGGDGYTF. CDR3 coding DNA: TGTGCCACCAGCCGGAGGGGGGGCGGGGATGGCTACACCTTC.

The V gene is TRBV9, the J gene TRBJ2-1, with D unclear. Germline CDR1 reads SGDLS; CDR2 reads YYNGEE. There are 11 residues in the CDR3. V lost 4 bases and J lost 6, with 5 bases in between. The CDR3 protein is CASSSSNEQFF. The CDR3 coding sequence is TGTGCCAGCAGCTCAAGCAATGAGCAGTTCTTC.

This clone was found a few times. The CDR3 here is CASSSSGSYNEQFF. The CDR3 nucleotides read TGTGCCAGCAGTTCCAGCGGGTCCTACAATGAGCAGTTCTTC. The rearrangement uses TRBV6-1 and TRBJ2-1; D perhaps matches TRBD2 (6 bases). The germline gives CDR1 MNHNS, CDR2 SASEGT. The CDR3 length is 14 residues. V was trimmed by 5 bases and J by 1 base, leaving 9 bases between them.

The chain combines TRBV12-5 with TRBJ2-3; 11 bases match TRBD2. V gave up 4 bases and J gave up 4 bases; unmatched junction bases: 7. The CDR3 totals 16 residues. Germline lookup yields CDR1 LGHNT and CDR2 FRNRAP. DNA of the CDR3: TGTGCTAGTGGTTCCATAGAACTAGCGGGAGCAGATACGCAGTATTTT. The encoded protein is CASGSIELAGADTQYF.

This clone was recorded a few times. The chain is built from TRBV29-1 and TRBJ2-5; D uncertain. The J call is uncertain, as TRBJ2-7 better fits the DNA end. There are 13 residues in the CDR3. Germline CDR1 reads SQVTM; CDR2 reads ANQGSEA. CDR3 loop: CSVMKGVSYEQYF. CDR3 nucleotide sequence: TGCAGCGTGATGAAGGGTGTTTCCTACGAGCAGTACTTC.

The rearrangement links TRBV4-1 to TRBJ1-1; 8 bases fit TRBD1. Germline loops: CDR1 MGHRA, CDR2 YSYEKL. There are 14 residues in the CDR3. Trimming removed 4 bases from V and 5 bases from J; junction bases left unmatched: 6. CDR3 region: CASSLDRGGTEAFF. For the CDR3, the DNA is TGCGCCAGCAGCCTTGACAGGGGTGGAACTGAAGCTTTCTTT.

This chain connects TRBV2 to TRBJ2-3; D is perhaps TRBD2 (6 bases). CDR3 length equals 14 residues. Trimming took 6 bases from V and 6 from J, leaving 16 bases between them. Germline V CDR1 and CDR2: SNHLY, FYNNEI. In DNA, the CDR3 is TGTGCCAGCAGCTTAGCCAGCGGGCTTGATACGCAGTATTTT. Translation gives CASSLASGLDTQYF.

This chain uses TRBV27 with TRBJ2-7; 9 nucleotides align to TRBD2. The trim removed 3 bases at V and 3 bases at J, leaving 0 bases unmatched. CDR3 length: 13 amino acids. CDR1 MNHEY and CDR2 SMNVEV come from the germline V gene (reference sequence). The CDR3 sequence: CASSFSGSYEQYF. The CDR3 DNA follows: TGTGCCAGCAGTTTTAGCGGGAGCTACGAGCAGTACTTC.

This chain uses TRBV29-1 with TRBJ1-1; 8 positions match TRBD1. The trim removed 6 bases at V and 12 bases at J, leaving 12 bases unmatched. Germline CDR1 is SQVTM and CDR2 is ANQGSEA. The CDR3 covers 12 residues. CDR3 in amino acids: CSVKTGGRISFF. Written as DNA, the CDR3 is TGCAGCGTAAAAACAGGGGGTCGGATTTCTTTCTTT. Using reference TRBV29-1 and TRBJ1-1 for the parts outside the CDR3, the full variable domain is SAVISQKPSRDICQRGTSLTIQCQVDSQVTMMFWYRQQPGQSLTLIATANQGSEATYESGFVIDKFPISRPNLTFSTLTVSNMSPEDSSIYLCSVKTGGRISFFGQGTRLTVV.